Following are 19 T cell receptor beta chains from one sample sequenced in a study of T cell responses to AZD1222 COVID-19 vaccine. TCRdb's table, derived via immunoSEQ multiplex PCR, lists solely in-frame clones and lacks some. In the table there are about 92,000 clones, roughly 93% of which are singletons. The sequencing used peripheral blood, collected on day 0 of AZD1222 vaccination. The receptor set was obtained from an adult in good health.

The genes are TRBV2 and TRBJ1-6; 8 nucleotides align to TRBD1. Germline CDR1 and CDR2: SNHLY and FYNNEI. The CDR3 sequence is 16 residues long. Trimming took 6 bases from V and 9 from J; bases not matched to a gene: 13. The CDR3 reads CASSFVPGGTTSPLHF. The CDR3 nucleotides read TGTGCCAGCAGCTTCGTTCCAGGGGGCACGACTTCACCCCTCCACTTT.

This clone is a singleton in its sample. The rearrangement joins TRBV5-1 to TRBJ1-1; D possibly corresponds to TRBD1 (6 bases). V lost 0 bases and J 4 bases, leaving 16 bases between the germline ends. CDR1 SGHRS and CDR2 YFSETQ come from the germline V gene. The CDR3 is made up of 16 amino acids. As DNA, the CDR3 is TGCGCCAGCAGCTTGGCCCCAGGGGAAGCGGGCACTGAAGCTTTCTTT. Protein sequence: CASSLAPGEAGTEAFF.

DNA of the CDR3: TGTGCCAGCAGTTTAGGGGGGGTACAGTACTTC. Translation gives CASSLGGVQYF. The chain links TRBV12-3 or TRBV12-4 to TRBJ2-7, with D tentatively TRBD2 (6 bases). V was pared by 1 base and J by 10 bases, with 8 bases between. This CDR3 is 11 amino acids long.

The chain couples TRBV5-1 to TRBJ2-5; TRBD1 matches 12 bases. The CDR3 contains 16 residues. With 2 bases clipped from V and 5 bases from J, the junction kept 7 bases outside the gene matches. Germline V gives CDR1 SGHRS, CDR2 YFSETQ. The CDR3 region has the DNA TGCGCCAGCAGCTTTATGGGACAGGGGGCTCGGGAGACCCAGTACTTC. This gives the protein CASSFMGQGARETQYF.

The chain has TRBV7-8 and TRBJ2-1, with 7 bases fitting TRBD1. Germline V gene sequence: CDR1 SGHVS, CDR2 FQNEAQ. The V and J ends lost 4 bases and 2 bases, in that order; junction bases with no gene match: 11. This CDR3 is built from 17 residues. Here the CDR3 DNA reads TGTGCCAGCAGCTCAAACCGAGCCGGGACAGCCTACAATGAGCAGTTCTTC. It yields the protein CASSSNRAGTAYNEQFF.

The chain joins TRBV6-5 to TRBJ2-7; 9 bases are a match to TRBD1. Trimming took 4 bases from V and 5 from J; bases not matched to a gene: 12. The CDR3 has 16 residues. Germline values: CDR1 MNHEY, CDR2 SVGAGI. The DNA for the CDR3 is TGTGCCAGCAGTTCCACTTTCGGGACAGGGATCCACGAGCAGTACTTC. Translating it yields CASSSTFGTGIHEQYF.

This clone was observed a handful of times. The genes are TRBV9 and TRBJ1-3; 7 bases are shared with TRBD1. CDR3 length equals 16 residues. J lost 2 bases, V lost 4 bases, and 9 bases had no gene match. The germline V gene encodes CDR1 SGDLS and CDR2 YYNGEE. The CDR3 DNA reads as TGTGCCAGCAGCCCTACCACCGGGACAGCTGGAAACACCATATATTTT. Its protein product is CASSPTTGTAGNTIYF.

The rearrangement uses TRBV6-5 and TRBJ1-4; the D gene is possibly TRBD1 (5 bases). V lost 6 bases and J lost 5, with 16 bases in between. Germline CDR1 MNHEY, CDR2 SVGAGI. The CDR3 runs 15 residues. The CDR3 reads CASRSTGTQNEKLFF. For the CDR3, the DNA is TGTGCCAGCAGGTCCACCGGGACCCAAAATGAAAAACTGTTTTTT.

The count of this clone is one. Other DNA sequences from this sample encode an identical CDR3 as well. The V gene is TRBV7-9, the J gene TRBJ1-2; 7 bases align to TRBD1. CDR1 SEHNR and CDR2 FQNEAQ come from the germline V gene (reference sequence). The CDR3 runs 12 residues. After removal of 5 bases from V and 4 bases from J, the junction contained 1 base not matched to a gene. The CDR3 protein is CASSRDSYGYTF. CDR3 in DNA: TGTGCCAGCAGCCGGGACAGCTATGGCTACACCTTC.

The chain recombines TRBV7-8 with TRBJ2-5; 9 nucleotides line up with TRBD2. V lost 3 bases and J lost 5; bases outside the gene matches: 13. The CDR3 contains 17 residues. Germline CDR1 and CDR2: SGHVS and FQNEAQ. CDR3: CASSFRPAGGPRETQYF. DNA of the CDR3: TGTGCCAGCAGCTTTAGGCCAGCGGGGGGCCCCAGGGAGACCCAGTACTTC. The entire variable domain, with the rest obtained from reference TRBV7-8 and TRBJ2-5, is as follows: GAGVSQSPRYKVAKRGQDVALRCDPISGHVSLFWYQQALGQGPEFLTYFQNEAQLDKSGLPSDRFFAERPEGSVSTLKIQRTQQEDSAVYLCASSFRPAGGPRETQYFGPGTRLLVL.

The genes are TRBV11-2 and TRBJ2-5; 8 bases map to TRBD1. This CDR3 spans 15 amino acids. Germline V gene sequence: CDR1 SGHAT, CDR2 FQNNGV. The V segment lost 5 bases and the J segment 7 bases; nucleotides outside the gene matches: 12. CDR3 coding DNA: TGTGCCAGCAGCACGGCCCGACAGGGGATAGGGACCCAGTACTTC. It encodes CASSTARQGIGTQYF.

The CDR3 region is CASSEWQSWDSPLHF. In nucleotides, the CDR3 is TGTGCCAGCAGTGAATGGCAGTCTTGGGATTCACCCCTCCACTTT. The rearrangement joins TRBV25-1 to TRBJ1-6; D is uncertain. This CDR3 contains 15 residues. The V end was cut by 1 base, the J end by 8 bases, with 12 bases between. Germline V lookup: CDR1 MGHDK, CDR2 SYGVNS.

This chain uses TRBV30 with TRBJ2-5; D possibly corresponds to TRBD2 (5 bases). V lost 1 base and J 7 bases, leaving 13 bases between the germline ends. Germline assignment: CDR1 GTSNPN and CDR2 SVGIG (reference sequence). The CDR3 totals 13 residues. CDR3: CAWSGPSRGTQYF. CDR3 nucleotide sequence: TGTGCCTGGAGTGGTCCTTCTCGGGGGACCCAGTACTTC.

V gene TRBV27 combines with J gene TRBJ2-3; D gene ambiguous. Trimming took off 3 bases at V and 0 bases at J, with 13 bases between the two ends. This CDR3 contains 16 residues. The germline gives CDR1 MNHEY, CDR2 SMNVEV (reference sequence). This chain's CDR3 is CASSFRGYRSTDTQYF. CDR3 in DNA: TGTGCCAGCAGTTTTCGAGGTTACCGTAGCACAGATACGCAGTATTTT.

DNA for the CDR3: TGCGCCAGCAGCGGACGTCAGCGGGGGACGAACACCGGGGAGCTGTTTTTT. It codes for CASSGRQRGTNTGELFF. The chain combines TRBV4-1 with TRBJ2-2; 8 bases map to TRBD2. The V gene end was trimmed by 5 bases and the J gene end by 0 bases; junction bases not matched to a gene: 8. The CDR3 consists of 17 residues. CDR1 and CDR2 (germline): MGHRA, YSYEKL.

This chain joins TRBV6-6 and TRBJ2-7; the D gene is possibly TRBD1 (6 bases). The CDR3 length is 16 residues. V lost 2 bases and J lost 0, with 14 bases in between. Germline CDR1 reads MNHNY; CDR2 reads SVGAGI (reference sequence). CDR3 coding DNA: TGTGCCAGCAGTTACACGCCGGGACAAAGCTCCTACGAGCAGTACTTC. Its translation: CASSYTPGQSSYEQYF.

This clone was observed once. The rearrangement links TRBV28 to TRBJ1-6; 8 positions agree with TRBD1. With V trimmed by 5 bases and J by 9 bases, 12 bases remained unmatched. Germline V gives CDR1 MDHEN, CDR2 SYDVKM. The CDR3 runs to 16 residues. The CDR3 DNA follows: TGTGCCAGCAGTGCCGAAACGACAGGGGTAGGTTCACCCCTCCACTTT. Translation: CASSAETTGVGSPLHF.

The chain combines TRBV19 with TRBJ2-7; D might be TRBD1 or TRBD2, each matching 6 bases. This CDR3 region has 13 residues. V lost 10 bases to trimming and J lost 0 bases, with 13 bases between them. Germline V gene data show CDR1 as LNHDA and CDR2 as SQIVND (reference sequence). CDR3 DNA: TGTGCCACCGACGGAGGGGGCTCCTACGAGCAGTACTTC. Translated, it gives CATDGGGSYEQYF.

The chain is built from TRBV10-3 and TRBJ1-5; D is perhaps TRBD1 (6 bases). CDR1 and CDR2 from the germline V gene are ENHRY and SYGVKD. The CDR3 sequence is 16 residues long. Trimming left V 4 bases short and J 0 bases short, with 13 bases between. The CDR3 sequence: CAISGEGGNSNQPQHF. As DNA, the CDR3 is TGTGCCATCAGTGGGGAAGGGGGGAATAGCAATCAGCCCCAGCATTTT.